This T cell receptor beta chain was identified during a study of OX40 agonist ivuxolimab in advanced cancers. As for the study in general: Dose-escalation patients' cancers were hepatocellular carcinoma, melanoma, renal cell or head and neck cancer. General observations from the study: Expanded peripheral T cell antigen specificity was not determined.

This clone was found a few times. Antigen: not known. Method: immunoSEQ multiplex PCR; TCRdb's copy keeps in-frame clones and lacks some. The sample yields 65,000 to 90,000 clones, over 75% seen once. Germline V gene sequence: CDR1 GTSNPN, CDR2 SVGIG (reference sequence). V gave up 0 bases and J gave up 4 bases, with 12 bases separating them. The CDR3 contains 14 residues. Samples of blood were obtained at baseline, on cycle 4 day 1, and on cycle 7 day 1. This TCR was recovered from an adult with an advanced solid tumor such as melanoma, head and neck, liver or kidney cancer. The chain employs TRBV30 and TRBJ1-1, with D uncertain. Specimen: CD4+ or CD8+ T cells sorted from blood, collected in a trial of the OX40 agonist ivuxolimab. CDR3 in DNA: TGTGCCTGGAGTGTACCGGGGTTGAGCACTGAAGCTTTCTTT. It specifies CAWSVPGLSTEAFF.